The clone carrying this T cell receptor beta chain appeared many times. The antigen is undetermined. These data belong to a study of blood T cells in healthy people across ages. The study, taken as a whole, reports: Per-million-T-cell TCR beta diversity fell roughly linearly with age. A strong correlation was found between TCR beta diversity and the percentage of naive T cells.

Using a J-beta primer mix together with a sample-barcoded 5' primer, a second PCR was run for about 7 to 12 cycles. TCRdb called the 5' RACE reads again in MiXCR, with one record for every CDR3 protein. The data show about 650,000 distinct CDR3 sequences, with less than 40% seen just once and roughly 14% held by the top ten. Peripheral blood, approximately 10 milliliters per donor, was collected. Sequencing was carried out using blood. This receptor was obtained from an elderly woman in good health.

As DNA, the CDR3 is TGTGCCAGCAGCTTGAGGCAGCCTAACTATGGCTACACCTTC. The encoded protein is CASSLRQPNYGYTF. The J gene is TRBJ1-2, the V gene TRBV5-5; no clear D. The CDR3 covers 14 residues. Germline V gene lookup returns CDR1 SGHKS and CDR2 YYEKEE (reference sequence). V was cut by 1 base and J by 0 bases, with 7 bases left in between.